The rows below give T cell receptor beta chains drawn from one sample of a study of graft-versus-host responses after intestinal transplantation. TCRdb keeps only in-frame clones here, not all; method: immunoSEQ multiplex PCR. The sample shows about 10,000 clones, 85% to 95% of them seen only once. Sequencing used PBMCs, obtained roughly six weeks after intestinal transplantation. The origin of the receptors is a human patient who received an intestinal transplant, so some T cells may come from the graft donor. CDR3s include the opening cysteine and the closing phenylalanine or tryptophan. The D gene is left open where the match is weak. Size values are once, few and many counts, or a class for expanded clones, and some rows have none.

J,size,D,V,DNA,CDR3
TRBJ2-7,NA,NA,TRBV7-7,TGTGCTAGCAGCTTGACCGAGCAGTACTTC,CASSLTEQYF
TRBJ1-1,NA,NA,TRBV4-1,TGCGCCAGCAGCCGCTGGGAGCGAGGCACTGAAGCTTTCTTT,CASSRWERGTEAFF
TRBJ2-3,NA,NA,TRBV7-9,TGTGCCAGCAGCCGTTCAGATACGCAGTATTTT,CASSRSDTQYF
TRBJ2-7,NA,TRBD2,TRBV9,TGTGCCAGCAGCGTAGGGGCTAGCGGGGCCCTCTACGAGCAGTACTTC,CASSVGASGALYEQYF
TRBJ1-3,once,NA,TRBV4-2,TGTGCCAGCAGCCAAGATCGTGGCCCAAAGGGACCTGGAAACACCATATATTTT,CASSQDRGPKGPGNTIYF
TRBJ2-1,NA,TRBD1,TRBV5-1,TGCGCCAGCAGCTTAGGGACAGGGTACAATGAGCAGTTCTTC,CASSLGTGYNEQFF
TRBJ1-6,NA,NA,TRBV6-5,TGTGCCAGCAGTTACCGGGAAACCCCAAATTCACCCCTCCACTTT,CASSYRETPNSPLHF
TRBJ2-3,NA,TRBD1,TRBV5-8,TGTGCCAGCAGCTCGGGACAGGGGGTTCGGGATACGCAGTATTTT,CASSSGQGVRDTQYF
TRBJ2-1,few,NA,TRBV5-4,TGTGCCAGCAGCTTGGGGTCCCTATACAATGAGCAGTTCTTC,CASSLGSLYNEQFF
TRBJ1-1,NA,NA,TRBV6-5,TGTGCCAGCAGTGAAGTAATCACTTTCTTT,CASSEVITFF
TRBJ2-3,NA,TRBD2,TRBV9,TGTGCCAGCAGCCCTTTTTCCGGGACTACCGACACAGATACGCAGTATTTT,CASSPFSGTTDTDTQYF
TRBJ2-1,NA,NA,TRBV5-4,TGTGCCAGCAGCCTGAGAGGGAGCTCCTACAATGAGCAGTTCTTC,CASSLRGSSYNEQFF
TRBJ1-2,NA,TRBD1,TRBV4-1,TGCGCCAGCAGCCCCCTAGGACAGGCCCACAAGGGAGGCTACACCTTC,CASSPLGQAHKGGYTF
TRBJ2-1,once,TRBD2,TRBV7-2,TGTGCCAGCAGCCTTAGCGGGGGGGCCTTTGGTGAGCAGTTCTTC,CASSLSGGAFGEQFF
TRBJ1-1,NA,NA,TRBV25-1,TGTGCCAGCAGTGGGAGCGGCACTGAAGCTTTCTTT,CASSGSGTEAFF
TRBJ1-6,few,NA,TRBV10-3,TGTGCCCTCTATAAGGGGTCACCCCTCCACTTT,CALYKGSPLHF
TRBJ1-1,NA,NA,TRBV5-4,TGTGCCAGCAGCACCGGGATGAACACTGAAGCTTTCTTT,CASSTGMNTEAFF
TRBJ2-5,NA,TRBD2,TRBV7-6,TGTGCCAGCAGCTTCGGACTAGCGGGGATCTCAGAGACCCAGTACTTC,CASSFGLAGISETQYF
TRBJ2-7,large,NA,TRBV6-5,TGTGCCAGCAGTTGGGGGGGCGAGGGCACCTACGAGCAGTACTTC,CASSWGGEGTYEQYF
TRBJ2-3,NA,NA,TRBV27,TGTGCCAGTAAGACAGGTTCACACACAGATACGCAGTATTTT,CASKTGSHTDTQYF
TRBJ1-5,NA,NA,TRBV18,TGTGCCAGCTCACCTGGGCAGCAGGAGCCCCAGCATTTT,CASSPGQQEPQHF
TRBJ2-7,NA,TRBD1,TRBV29-1,TGCAGCGTTGATAAAACAGGGGCTGGCGAGCAGTACTTC,CSVDKTGAGEQYF
TRBJ2-7,few,NA,TRBV10-3,TGTGCCATCAGCGCCCATGGGGAACAGTACTTC,CAISAHGEQYF
TRBJ1-2,once,NA,TRBV21-1,TGTGCCAGCAGCAAGTCCTACTATGGCTACACCTTC,CASSKSYYGYTF
TRBJ2-5,NA,TRBD2,TRBV6-1,TGTGCCAGCAGGCGACTAGCGGGGTCCCAAGAGACCCAGTACTTC,CASRRLAGSQETQYF
TRBJ1-3,NA,NA,TRBV7-9,TGTGCCAGCAGCTTAGGGCCGGTCTCTGGAAACACCATATATTTT,CASSLGPVSGNTIYF
TRBJ2-1,NA,TRBD2,TRBV9,TGTGCCAGCAGCCCCGGGGGGACCTCCTACAATGAGCAGTTCTTC,CASSPGGTSYNEQFF
TRBJ2-2,NA,NA,TRBV27,TGTGCCAGCAGCAGAACCGGGGAGCTGTTTTTT,CASSRTGELFF
TRBJ2-7,NA,TRBD2,TRBV5-4,TGTGCCAGCAGCCCGGGACTAGCGGTTACCTACGAGCAGTACTTC,CASSPGLAVTYEQYF
TRBJ2-7,NA,NA,TRBV19,TGTGCCAGTAGTATGTCTGGGGCAGGGAACTACGAGCAGTACTTC,CASSMSGAGNYEQYF
TRBJ2-3,NA,NA,TRBV27,TGTGCCAGCAGTTTGACTACAACAGATACGCAGTATTTT,CASSLTTTDTQYF
TRBJ1-5,NA,TRBD1,TRBV7-4,TGTGCCAGCAGCCAAAGGACAGGGGACAATCAGCCCCAGCATTTT,CASSQRTGDNQPQHF
TRBJ1-2,few,NA,TRBV14,TGTGCCAGCAGCCAAGATCTGGCAGATGGCTACACCTTC,CASSQDLADGYTF
TRBJ2-1,NA,TRBD2,TRBV15,TGTGCCACCAGCAGAGACCCGCGGGGGGGCCCCGGCGGTGAGCAGTTCTTC,CATSRDPRGGPGGEQFF
TRBJ2-5,NA,NA,TRBV7-6,TGTGCCAGCAGCTCCCGACAGGAACAAGAGACCCAGTACTTC,CASSSRQEQETQYF
TRBJ2-1,NA,TRBD1,TRBV19,TGTGCCAGTAGTAACGACAGGGCGTACAATGAGCAGTTCTTC,CASSNDRAYNEQFF
TRBJ1-2,NA,NA,TRBV27,TGTGCCAGCAGTTTATCCAATCCGGGGTCCAGCTATGGCTACACCTTC,CASSLSNPGSSYGYTF
TRBJ1-1,NA,NA,TRBV18,TGTGCCAGCTCACCACAGCAGGTCCCCACTGAAGCTTTCTTT,CASSPQQVPTEAFF
TRBJ2-1,NA,TRBD2,TRBV29-1,TGCAGCGTTAATCCGGGGGGAGAATACAATGAGCAGTTCTTC,CSVNPGGEYNEQFF
TRBJ2-7,NA,NA,TRBV18,TGTGCCAGCTCACCAGGGCGGGGTGCCTACGAGCAGTACTTC,CASSPGRGAYEQYF
TRBJ1-2,NA,NA,TRBV7-8,TGTGCCAGCAGCTTAGTTAACTATGGCTACACCTTC,CASSLVNYGYTF
TRBJ1-2,NA,NA,TRBV5-1,TGCGCCAGCAGCTCTGACCAGGGGTATGGCTACACCTTC,CASSSDQGYGYTF
TRBJ2-3,NA,NA,TRBV15,TGTGCCACCAGCAGAGAGGTTGCAGGCCGCACAGATACGCAGTATTTT,CATSREVAGRTDTQYF
TRBJ1-4,NA,NA,TRBV11-2,TGTGCCAGCAGCTTAGATCGGGGGGCTGGAAAACTGTTTTTT,CASSLDRGAGKLFF
TRBJ1-2,NA,NA,TRBV29-1,TGCAGCGTTGGGTCCCGGGGGGCGCGGAACTATGGCTACACCTTC,CSVGSRGARNYGYTF
TRBJ2-2,NA,TRBD1,TRBV27,TGTGCCAGCAGCTCCAAACAGGGGGCGAGGACCGGGGAGCTGTTTTTT,CASSSKQGARTGELFF
TRBJ1-1,NA,NA,TRBV6-5,TGTGCCAGCAGTTACTCCGTCCTCAAGAACACTGAAGCTTTCTTT,CASSYSVLKNTEAFF
TRBJ1-1,NA,NA,TRBV7-8,TGTGCCAGCAGTTTAGGGGGGGGCACTGAAGCTTTCTTT,CASSLGGGTEAFF
TRBJ2-1,NA,NA,TRBV20-1,TGCAGTGCTATGAAGTACAATGAGCATTTCTTC,CSAMKYNEHFF
TRBJ1-4,NA,NA,TRBV5-8,TGTGCCAGCAGCCGGGACTCCAGACCCTCAACTAATGAAAAACTGTTTTTT,CASSRDSRPSTNEKLFF
TRBJ2-5,NA,NA,TRBV6-6,TGTGCCAGCAGTTATCAGGAGACCCAGTACTTC,CASSYQETQYF
TRBJ1-1,NA,NA,TRBV5-1,TGCGCCAGCAGCTTGTATGACACTGAAGCTTTCTTT,CASSLYDTEAFF
TRBJ2-1,NA,TRBD2,TRBV4-1,TGCGCCAGCAGCCAAGCCCCCAAGGTGCTACTAGCGGGATTTCGCGGCGGGCAGTTCTTC,CASSQAPKVLLAGFRGGQFF
TRBJ1-6,few,NA,TRBV6-6,TGTGCCAGCAGTTACTTGGACAGCCCTTCACCCCTCCACTTT,CASSYLDSPSPLHF
TRBJ2-1,NA,TRBD1,TRBV6-1,TGTGCCAGCAGTACTACCGGGACAGGGATCAATGAGCAGTTCTTC,CASSTTGTGINEQFF
TRBJ2-1,NA,TRBD2,TRBV18,TGTGCCAGCTCACGATTTTCCGGGACTAGCGGGGGAGGGACCTACAATGAGCAGTTCTTC,CASSRFSGTSGGGTYNEQFF
TRBJ1-5,NA,NA,TRBV2,TGTGCCAGCAGTGAGGATGGTCAGGGGTGGCAGCCCCAGCATTTT,CASSEDGQGWQPQHF
TRBJ2-2,NA,TRBD2,TRBV7-3,TGTGCCAGCAGCCCCACTAGCGGGGAACACACCGGGGAGCTGTTTTTT,CASSPTSGEHTGELFF
TRBJ2-1,NA,NA,TRBV10-3,TGTGCCATCAATGAGGGGGGGCAGGGGGAGCAGTTCTTC,CAINEGGQGEQFF
TRBJ1-1,NA,NA,TRBV9,TGTGCCAGCAGCCCGGAGGGTTTGAACACTGAAGCTTTCTTT,CASSPEGLNTEAFF